These T cell receptor beta chains were read from a single sample in a study of CXCR3-negative and CXCR3-positive naive CD8 T cells. One entry per CDR3 protein, without DNA, is what TCRdb gives after re-calling the 5' RACE reads. The sample table includes 90,000 to 95,000 distinct CDR3 sequences. The sequenced sample consisted of naive CXCR3- CD8+ T cells from blood. Receptors were obtained from a human donor in good health. Some clones in this sample may be carry-over from other donors' samples. Each CDR3 is given with its conserved first and last residue.

v_call	j_call	cdr3_aa
TRBV6-5	TRBJ1-2	CASSYAGNYGYTF
TRBV7-6	TRBJ2-1	CASSLGLGLASYNEQFF
TRBV20-1	TRBJ2-7	CSARDRGYEQYF
TRBV7-6	TRBJ2-2	CASSLAAGRAGELFF
TRBV5-4	TRBJ2-5	CASSLIRQDQETQYF
TRBV24-1	TRBJ2-1	CATSDFRVGEQFF
TRBV7-3	TRBJ2-1	CASSSMSFSGTLYNEQFF
TRBV6-2/TRBV6-3	TRBJ2-3	CASRAWAESTDTQYF
TRBV29-1	TRBJ2-1	CSVEETSGLYNEQFF
TRBV7-3	TRBJ2-3	CASSLGQGIDTQYF
TRBV28	TRBJ2-2	CASRQTIPGQGVGELFF
TRBV4-3	TRBJ1-1	CASSQTSGGLNTEAFF
TRBV20-1	TRBJ2-5	CSARDSGGAWETQYF
TRBV4-2	TRBJ2-3	CASSRDTDTQYF
TRBV20-1	TRBJ2-7	CSARDRGTSGSPSLREQYF
TRBV7-9	TRBJ1-5	CASSLGIGDSSNQPQHF
TRBV23-1	TRBJ2-7	CASSQGRTETYEQYF
TRBV7-3	TRBJ2-2	CASSLDHRANAGELFF
TRBV9	TRBJ2-7	CASSAGTGVYEQYF
TRBV27	TRBJ1-2	CASSFQASYGYTF
TRBV29-1	TRBJ2-5	CSVELAGSQETQYF
TRBV28	TRBJ1-1	CASSSIRTGAYTEAFF
TRBV9	TRBJ2-7	CASSVATGQGYEQYF
TRBV15	TRBJ2-3	CATSRETGTGETDTQYF
TRBV7-3	TRBJ2-1	CASSLTTSGGAYNEQFF
TRBV7-3	TRBJ2-5	CASSLGTSGFQETQYF
TRBV12-3/TRBV12-4	TRBJ2-7	CASSPGVESYEQYF
TRBV5-1	TRBJ2-1	CASSPQGLYNEQFF
TRBV5-6	TRBJ2-7	CASSLGLAGGPVYEQYF
TRBV29-1	TRBJ1-2	CSVEAGGGLGTF
TRBV28	TRBJ1-2	CASSLWDRGYGYTF
TRBV29-1	TRBJ1-1	CSVEWAGLNTEAFF
TRBV15	TRBJ1-2	CATSSGGQGGYGYTF
TRBV15	TRBJ2-7	CATSRGSGSYEQYF
TRBV7-9	TRBJ2-1	CASSQASGRGNEQFF